This record looks at one T cell receptor (beta chain) sequence and its context. This clonotype was seen a few times. The antigen this receptor binds is unknown. No much larger clonotype is one base removed from it; base qualities were not supplied. These data belong to a study of identical twins (dated by TCRdb to about 2016). About the full investigation: To test whether fetal clonotypes persist, the study used deep sequencing on TCR alpha and beta repertoires from monozygotic twins, unrelated adults of various ages, and cord blood. Replicate twin experiments were performed at different times using different library preparation protocols to rule out contamination.

Only healthy Caucasian donors were included. Using Miltenyi CD45RO+ enrichment and human naive T-cell isolation kits, memory (CD45RO+) and naive T cells were isolated from PBMC. Points the paper makes about the study in general: Because the same donors could not be followed over many years, the conclusions relied on cross-sectional statistical analysis. Compared with coincidental sharing between unrelated individuals, out-of-frame TCR alpha sequences shared between twins showed an excess of sequences with low generation probability. Excess twin sharing in beta out-of-frame sequences was weaker because fewer shared sequences lowered the signal-to-noise ratio. Fewer insertions were carried by abundant cord blood beta clonotypes, a similar but weaker trend appeared in young adult naive repertoires, and no such trend appeared in memory repertoires. In monozygotic twins, recombination models systematically underestimated out-of-frame TCR alpha sharing, but the models matched the sharing seen between unrelated individuals. Invariant T cells such as MAIT and iNKT could partly confound zero-insertion analyses, though diverse VJ usage argued against this for most clonotypes.

Libraries were built with 5' RACE. Instrument used: Illumina HiSeq 2000. Template switching introduced a universal primer binding site; the final cDNA contained a unique molecular identifier, enabling accurate counting of TCR cDNA molecules. First-strand cDNA for TCR alpha and beta chains was synthesized from specific primers in the conserved constant-segment region. To control for contamination, every cDNA library was double barcoded, receiving both a SMART-Mk sample barcode and Illumina barcodes. Two successive PCR steps introduced TruSeq adapter sequences along with Illumina sample barcodes. The TCR alpha and beta cDNA libraries were sequenced on the Illumina HiSeq platform using custom primers. The authors' pipeline ran thus. Unique molecular identifiers were extracted from raw reads with MiGEC, and CDR3 positions were determined with MiXCR. For each individual, recombination models were inferred using an EM algorithm with the repgenHMM and IGoR tools. Shared clonotype analysis was performed with the tcR package in R, normalizing sharing by the product of cloneset sizes. Out-of-frame nonproductive sequences were analyzed to study raw recombination free of thymic and clonal selection effects. TCRdb trimmed the raw reads at Q25, called clones with MiXCR and kept productive beta chains. Every entry covers one CDR3 protein and lists the most common genes and DNA from its rows. None of the V and J calls come from the authors' own analysis; TCRdb made them. The sample table shows 200,000 to 250,000 distinct CDR3 sequences, and about 14% are seen once. Jointly, the top ten make up around 9.5% of the sample.

The TCR originated in a woman under 30 in good health. The sequenced sample was memory (CD45RO+) T cells sorted from blood. The cell subset or site label, read with the paper, signifies: CD45RO+ enriched T cells.

CDR3 protein: CASSLVWDVAYEQYF. The DNA sequence is TGTGCCAGCAGCTTAGTCTGGGACGTAGCCTACGAGCAGTACTTC. The rearranged chain carries TRBV7-2 and TRBJ2-7; the D element could tentatively be TRBD1 or TRBD2, as 5 bases agree for each. CDR1 and CDR2 (SGHTA, FQGNSA) derive from the germline V gene. Reading from cysteine to phenylalanine, the CDR3 counts 15 amino acids. Solely the CDR3 DNA is kept, with 45 bases framed from the first base. At the junction V is shortened by 1 base and J by 2 bases, with 12 bases in between.